The 31 T cell receptor beta chains listed next were all sequenced from one sample in a study of blood T cell repertoires in COVID-19. Sequencing was performed with immunoSEQ multiplex PCR; in TCRdb, only in-frame clones are kept and a portion is missing. This table holds about 74,000 clones, roughly 90% found once. Sample: peripheral blood. The receptors stem from a human donor in a cohort sampled during active COVID-19.

The V gene is TRBV27, the J gene TRBJ2-5; tentative D call: TRBD2 (6 bases). The germline gives CDR1 MNHEY, CDR2 SMNVEV (reference sequence). The CDR3 consists of 15 residues. Trimming removed 5 bases from V and 7 bases from J, with 20 bases in between. The CDR3: CASSQGAGGKGTQYF. In DNA, the CDR3 is TGTGCCAGCAGTCAAGGGGCAGGAGGGAAGGGGACCCAGTACTTC.

The chain is built from TRBV27 and TRBJ2-7; 7 nucleotides align to TRBD1. Trimming cost V 0 bases and J 3 bases; bases outside gene matches: 5. CDR3 length: 15 amino acids. Germline CDR1 is MNHEY and CDR2 is SMNVEV (reference sequence). In nucleotides, the CDR3 is TGTGCCAGCAGTTTATCCCCGGCAGGGGGCTACGAGCAGTACTTC. This codes for CASSLSPAGGYEQYF.

The chain recombines TRBV30 with TRBJ2-2; D uncertain. Germline V gene lookup returns CDR1 GTSNPN and CDR2 SVGIG (reference sequence). The CDR3 contains 14 residues. V gave up 2 bases and J gave up 0 bases, with 7 bases separating them. CDR3 loop: CAWSLGPNTGELFF. The CDR3 coding sequence is TGTGCCTGGAGTTTGGGCCCGAACACCGGGGAGCTGTTTTTT.

The chain combines TRBV3-1 (or the pseudogene TRBV3-2) with TRBJ2-7; no reliable D call. Germline CDR1 LGHDT, CDR2 YNNKEL (reference sequence). V was trimmed by 3 bases and J by 5 bases, leaving 17 bases between them. The CDR3 contains 15 residues. CDR3 in amino acids: CASSHPPFGGDEQYF. Here the CDR3 DNA reads TGTGCCAGCAGCCACCCCCCTTTCGGCGGCGACGAGCAGTACTTC.

The chain couples TRBV7-2 to TRBJ1-2; D unclear. Germline V gives CDR1 SGHTA, CDR2 FQGNSA. With 4 bases removed from V and 7 bases from J, the gap between germline ends came to 10 bases. This CDR3 is 12 amino acids long. The CDR3 is CASSSAPGGYTF. DNA of the CDR3: TGTGCCAGCAGCTCGGCCCCGGGTGGCTACACCTTC.

The chain joins TRBV29-1 to TRBJ2-5; TRBD1 agrees at 8 bases. This CDR3 has 12 amino acids. J gave up 3 bases and V 5 bases, and 2 bases lay outside the gene matches. Germline V gene lookup returns CDR1 SQVTM and CDR2 ANQGSEA. CDR3 loop: CSVHRGEETQYF. CDR3 nucleotides: TGCAGCGTTCACAGGGGGGAAGAGACCCAGTACTTC.

The V and J genes are TRBV7-9 and TRBJ2-5, with TRBD1 matching over 10 bases. This CDR3 has 17 residues. J gave up 3 bases and V 0 bases, and 7 bases lay outside the gene matches. CDR1 and CDR2 from the germline V gene are SEHNR and FQNEAQ (reference sequence). This CDR3 is CASSLARSGQGEETQYF. The CDR3, as DNA: TGTGCCAGCAGCTTAGCGCGTTCAGGACAGGGGGAAGAGACCCAGTACTTC.

The chain links TRBV9 to TRBJ2-1, with 13 positions matching TRBD2. Germline V lookup: CDR1 SGDLS, CDR2 YYNGEE. V shed 2 bases, J shed 0 bases, and the junction held 5 bases outside the gene matches. This CDR3 spans 18 amino acids. The CDR3 protein is CASSVGLAGQSSYNEQFF. CDR3 in DNA: TGTGCCAGCAGCGTGGGACTAGCGGGACAGAGCTCCTACAATGAGCAGTTCTTC.

The chain employs TRBV5-6 and TRBJ2-1, with a weak D call TRBD1 (6 bases). The V end was cut by 1 base, the J end by 5 bases, with 13 bases between. The V gene's germline CDR1 is SGHDT and CDR2 YYEEEE. The CDR3 extends over 15 amino acids. Here the CDR3 DNA reads TGTGCCAGCAGCTTGATGGGACACGGGAACAATGAGCAGTTCTTC. Translated: CASSLMGHGNNEQFF.

The J gene is TRBJ2-1, the V gene TRBV27, with 9 bases matching TRBD2. This CDR3 comprises 16 residues. CDR1 MNHEY and CDR2 SMNVEV come from the germline V gene (reference sequence). The V gene end was trimmed by 0 bases and the J gene end by 3 bases; junction bases not matched to a gene: 3. The CDR3 loop reads CASSLSLLAGYNEQFF. The CDR3 DNA follows: TGTGCCAGCAGTTTATCTTTACTAGCGGGCTACAATGAGCAGTTCTTC.

The chain recombines TRBV4-1 with TRBJ2-1; D may be TRBD1 (6 bases). The length of the CDR3 is 17 residues. The V gene lost 0 bases and the J gene lost 1 base, with 13 bases spanning the gap. Germline V gene lookup returns CDR1 MGHRA and CDR2 YSYEKL. The CDR3 DNA is TGCGCCAGCAGCCAAGACAGAGCAGGGGAGTCCTACAATGAGCAGTTCTTC. This codes for CASSQDRAGESYNEQFF.

There are a few counts of this clone. The genes are TRBV6-5 and TRBJ2-2; 9 nucleotides match TRBD2. Unmatched junction bases numbered 4, after V lost 4 bases and J lost 4 bases. CDR1 and CDR2 from the germline V gene are MNHEY and SVGAGI. The CDR3 extends over 15 amino acids. In DNA form, the CDR3 reads TGTGCCAGCAGTTTAGCGGGAGTTGCCACCGGGGAGCTGTTTTTT. Its protein product is CASSLAGVATGELFF.

The CDR3 DNA reads as TGTGCCAGCAGCCTCCAGGCGGGCCACTCCTACGAGCAGTACTTC. Protein product: CASSLQAGHSYEQYF. The rearrangement links TRBV9 to TRBJ2-7, with D perhaps matching TRBD2 (5 bases). Germline assignment: CDR1 SGDLS and CDR2 YYNGEE. Trimming took off 4 bases at V and 0 bases at J, with 14 bases between the two ends. This CDR3 has 15 amino acids. Combining the CDR3 with reference TRBV9 and TRBJ2-7 gives the whole variable domain DSGVTQTPKHLITATGQRVTLRCSPRSGDLSVYWYQQSLDQGLQFLIQYYNGEERAKGNILERFSAQQFPDLHSELNLSSLELGDSALYFCASSLQAGHSYEQYFGPGTRLTVT.

The chain couples TRBV18 to TRBJ2-1; 7 bases line up with TRBD2. CDR1 is KGHSH and CDR2 is LQKENI in the germline V gene. The CDR3 has 16 residues. With 0 bases clipped from V and 9 bases from J, the junction kept 11 bases outside the gene matches. The CDR3 sequence: CASSPPSLREGGEQFF. The CDR3 region has the DNA TGTGCCAGCTCACCACCGAGTCTGAGGGAGGGAGGTGAGCAGTTCTTC.

The CDR3 sequence: CASSEPRRVEWEKLFF. The CDR3, as DNA: TGTGCCAGCAGTGAGCCGAGGAGGGTTGAATGGGAAAAACTGTTTTTT. This chain links TRBV6-1 with TRBJ1-4, with D unclear. The V end was cut by 3 bases, the J end by 8 bases, with 19 bases between. Germline V CDR1 and CDR2: MNHNS, SASEGT. There are 16 residues in the CDR3.

The chain recombines TRBV7-2 with TRBJ2-3; the match to TRBD2 covers 14 bases. Germline CDR1 is SGHTA and CDR2 is FQGNSA. The V and J ends lost 5 bases and 4 bases, in that order; junction bases with no gene match: 8. The CDR3 has 17 amino acids. CDR3 protein: CASSLGTSGSGADTQYF. The CDR3 coding sequence is TGTGCCAGCAGCCTAGGGACTAGCGGGAGTGGGGCAGATACGCAGTATTTT.

The gene calls are TRBV6-5 and TRBJ2-7; 8 bases agree with TRBD2. The CDR3 loop spans 13 amino acids. The ends lost 6 bases at V and 3 bases at J; junction bases unmatched: 4. The V gene's germline CDR1 is MNHEY and CDR2 SVGAGI. The CDR3 DNA is TGTGCCAGCAGGCGGGAGGTTAGCTACGAGCAGTACTTC. Translation gives CASRREVSYEQYF.

J is TRBJ1-6 and V is TRBV28, with TRBD1 matching over 8 bases. Germline loops: CDR1 MDHEN, CDR2 SYDVKM. The ends lost 3 bases at V and 0 bases at J; junction bases unmatched: 10. The CDR3 contains 19 residues. CDR3 nucleotides: TGTGCCAGCAGTTTTGTGGCAGGGGGCGACTTCTCCTATAATTCACCCCTCCACTTT. This translates into CASSFVAGGDFSYNSPLHF.

The chain is built from TRBV18 and TRBJ2-3, with 11 bases lining up with TRBD2. V was pared by 3 bases and J by 4 bases, with 6 bases of the junction left unmatched. Germline assignment: CDR1 KGHSH and CDR2 LQKENI. The CDR3 runs to 16 residues. CDR3 sequence reads: CASSPRSGRAPDTQYF. The CDR3 DNA reads as TGTGCCAGCTCACCCCGTAGCGGGAGGGCCCCAGATACGCAGTATTTT.

The chain links TRBV4-1 to TRBJ2-1, with TRBD2 identical over 9 bases. Germline CDR1 is MGHRA and CDR2 is YSYEKL. The length of the CDR3 is 16 residues. Trimming cost V 0 bases and J 7 bases; bases outside gene matches: 7. CDR3 loop: CASSQESSGSLNEQFF. The CDR3 DNA follows: TGCGCCAGCAGCCAAGAGAGTAGCGGGAGTCTGAATGAGCAGTTCTTC.

CDR3 sequence (DNA): TGCAGCGTTGAAGATCCGAAGGAGGCGGGAGAAGAAGAGACCCAGTACTTC. Translated, it gives CSVEDPKEAGEEETQYF. This chain links TRBV29-1 with TRBJ2-5; 7 nucleotides match TRBD2. The germline gives CDR1 SQVTM, CDR2 ANQGSEA. V lost 0 bases, J lost 3 bases, and 13 bases stayed unmatched. The CDR3 spans 17 residues.

This chain links TRBV7-8 with TRBJ1-5; D may be TRBD1 (6 bases). The CDR3 contains 14 residues. Trimming shortened V by 5 bases and J by 5 bases, and 13 bases separated the two germline ends. The germline gives CDR1 SGHVS, CDR2 FQNEAQ. CDR3 nucleotide sequence: TGTGCCAGCAGCCCTCGGACAGTATATCAGCCCCAGCATTTT. This encodes CASSPRTVYQPQHF.

In its sample, this clone is medium-sized. The chain couples TRBV27 to TRBJ2-7, with 7 bases fitting TRBD2. Germline loops: CDR1 MNHEY, CDR2 SMNVEV (reference sequence). V lost 3 bases and J lost 6; bases outside the gene matches: 5. The CDR3 has 13 residues. The CDR3 DNA reads as TGTGCCAGCAGTTTCACTAGCGCGGGCGAGCAGTACTTC. Protein sequence: CASSFTSAGEQYF.

This clone appeared once. The chain employs TRBV19 and TRBJ1-4; possible D gene TRBD1, 5 bases. The CDR3 totals 13 residues. Trimming removed 10 bases from V and 3 bases from J, with 12 bases in between. Germline V gene sequence: CDR1 LNHDA, CDR2 SQIVND (reference sequence). CDR3 sequence (DNA): TGTGCCACCCAGGGATCGGCTAATGAAAAACTGTTTTTT. Protein product: CATQGSANEKLFF. Looking up the rest from reference TRBV19 and TRBJ1-4 gives the full variable domain: DGGITQSPKYLFRKEGQNVTLSCEQNLNHDAMYWYRQDPGQGLRLIYYSQIVNDFQKGDIAEGYSVSREKKESFPLTVTSAQKNPTAFYLCATQGSANEKLFFGSGTQLSVL.

The V and J genes are TRBV2 and TRBJ1-1; no clear D gene. CDR3 length: 14 residues. Germline CDR1 and CDR2: SNHLY and FYNNEI. Trimming removed 5 bases from V and 4 bases from J, with 14 bases in between. The CDR3 DNA reads as TGTGCCAGCAGTCCTCAAACGGGGTTCACTGAAGCTTTCTTT. This gives the protein CASSPQTGFTEAFF.

The chain employs TRBV7-2 and TRBJ2-7; D is unresolved. CDR3 length: 14 amino acids. The germline CDR1 and CDR2 sequences are SGHTA and FQGNSA. V was clipped by 1 base and J by 1 base, with 8 bases between them. Written as DNA, the CDR3 is TGTGCCAGCAGCTTAGACAGACAATCCTACGAGCAGTACTTC. Translation gives CASSLDRQSYEQYF.

V usage is TRBV7-2 and J usage is TRBJ2-3, with 8 bases identical to TRBD2. Germline CDR1 is SGHTA and CDR2 is FQGNSA. The CDR3 loop spans 14 amino acids. V lost 2 bases and J lost 4; bases outside the gene matches: 2. CDR3 nucleotide sequence: TGTGCCAGCAGCTTAAGCGGGAGCCCAGATACGCAGTATTTT. It is translated as CASSLSGSPDTQYF.

The J gene is TRBJ2-5, the V gene TRBV14; 7 bases match TRBD1. Germline V gives CDR1 SGHDN, CDR2 FVKESK. V shed 4 bases, J shed 2 bases, and the junction held 1 base outside the gene matches. The CDR3 consists of 13 residues. In nucleotides, the CDR3 is TGTGCCAGCAGCCGGGGACAGCAAGAGACCCAGTACTTC. Protein product: CASSRGQQETQYF.

J is TRBJ2-1 and V is TRBV20-1; 8 nucleotides match TRBD2. J lost 8 bases, V lost 8 bases, and 5 bases had no gene match. CDR3 length: 11 amino acids. In germline, CDR1 is DFQATT, CDR2 SNEGSKA (reference sequence). CDR3: CSPREGHEQFF. CDR3 sequence (DNA): TGCAGTCCTCGGGAGGGCCATGAGCAGTTCTTC.

Only one count was recorded for this clone. The V and J genes are TRBV7-2 and TRBJ1-1; D not resolved. In germline, CDR1 is SGHTA, CDR2 FQGNSA. V was pared by 2 bases and J by 1 base, with 20 bases between. This CDR3 contains 18 residues. CDR3 sequence reads: CASSLRGGRRLSNTEAFF. CDR3 bases: TGTGCCAGCAGCTTACGAGGCGGCAGACGACTCTCGAACACTGAAGCTTTCTTT.

The rearrangement joins TRBV7-2 to TRBJ1-2; the D is unclear. V was cut by 0 bases and J by 2 bases, with 10 bases left in between. Germline loops: CDR1 SGHTA, CDR2 FQGNSA. The CDR3 extends over 15 amino acids. CDR3 nucleotides: TGTGCCAGCAGCTTAGCACCCACTTTAAACTATGGCTACACCTTC. It codes for CASSLAPTLNYGYTF.